Here is one T cell receptor (beta chain) with its context. Its antigen is still unknown. This sample is part of a study of T cell responses to AZD1222 COVID-19 vaccine. Notes on the study in general: Mostly white British, mostly female donors; authors suggested clonal diversity may be underestimated. Of spike-specific TCRs, nearly half reportedly target regions left unmutated in variants.

This table comes from immunoSEQ multiplex PCR, and its TCRdb copy is limited to in-frame clones, with some not included. The sample contains fewer than 130,000 clones, 85% to 95% of which appear only once. The CDR3 loop spans 15 amino acids. V lost 5 bases to trimming and J lost 0 bases, with 10 bases between them. CDR1 is SGHTA and CDR2 is FQGTGA in the germline V gene. This clonotype originated in an adult in good health. The sample in question was peripheral blood, obtained on day 0 of AZD1222 vaccination. V usage is TRBV7-3 and J usage is TRBJ2-2; possibly TRBD1 for D (6 bases). CDR3 region: CASSITGSNTGELFF. CDR3 sequence (DNA): TGTGCCAGCAGCATTACAGGGTCGAACACCGGGGAGCTGTTTTTT.